These T cell receptor beta chains were read from a single sample in a study of control samples from healthy donors and cancer patients. The repertoire was sequenced with immunoSEQ multiplex PCR; TCRdb's copy has only in-frame clones and lacks some. Counted here are approximately 59,000 clones, around 87% occurring once; the ten biggest clones make up 12%. Sequenced material: PBMCs. Receptors originate from a woman aged 55-69 years with lung cancer. The CDR3 runs from the conserved cysteine through the conserved F or W. D genes are given only for firm matches. Clone size appears in some rows only: once, few, many, or a class for an expanded clone.

D: -
V: TRBV10-1
J: TRBJ2-5
size: -
DNA: TGCGCCAGCAGTCCATCGGGAGAGACCCAGTACTTC
CDR3: CASSPSGETQYF

D: -
V: TRBV4-2
J: TRBJ2-3
size: -
DNA: TGTGCCAGCAGCCCCGTCCCGGGGACAGATACGCAGTATTTT
CDR3: CASSPVPGTDTQYF

D: TRBD1
V: TRBV11-2
J: TRBJ2-3
size: -
DNA: TGTGCCAGCAGCTTAGATCGGGACAGGGGCACAGATACGCAGTATTTT
CDR3: CASSLDRDRGTDTQYF

D: TRBD1
V: TRBV18
J: TRBJ1-2
size: -
DNA: TGTGCCAGCTCCCTCCGACAGGGGTCCTATGGCTACACCTTC
CDR3: CASSLRQGSYGYTF

D: TRBD1
V: TRBV7-6
J: TRBJ1-1
size: -
DNA: TGTGCCAGCAGCTTAAGCTTCGGACAGGTGAACACTGAAGCTTTCTTT
CDR3: CASSLSFGQVNTEAFF

D: -
V: TRBV9
J: TRBJ2-6
size: -
DNA: TGTGCCAGCAGCGTAGTGGCCTCTGGGGCCAACGTCCTGACTTTC
CDR3: CASSVVASGANVLTF

D: -
V: TRBV5-1
J: TRBJ1-3
size: -
DNA: TGCGCCAGCAGCTTGTCGGGGTCGCGTTACGGAAACACCATATATTTT
CDR3: CASSLSGSRYGNTIYF

D: TRBD2
V: TRBV27
J: TRBJ2-1
size: -
DNA: TGTGCCAGCAGTAAGAGGATCACGCGGGAGTCCTACAATGAGCAGTTCTTC
CDR3: CASSKRITRESYNEQFF

D: -
V: TRBV7-3
J: TRBJ2-3
size: -
DNA: TGTGCCAGCAGCTTAACGAGGGGGACAGATACGCAGTATTTT
CDR3: CASSLTRGTDTQYF

D: -
V: TRBV7-3
J: TRBJ2-1
size: -
DNA: TGTGCCAGCAGCTTAAGTAGCGGCAATGAGCAGTTCTTC
CDR3: CASSLSSGNEQFF

D: TRBD2
V: TRBV4-2
J: TRBJ2-1
size: -
DNA: TGTGCCAGCAGCCGGAGGACTAGCGGGGACAATGAGCAGTTCTTC
CDR3: CASSRRTSGDNEQFF

D: TRBD2
V: TRBV5-1
J: TRBJ2-7
size: -
DNA: TGCGCCAGCCTCAGGAGCCCCTTATCGACTAGCGACGAGCAGTACTTC
CDR3: CASLRSPLSTSDEQYF

D: -
V: TRBV6-5
J: TRBJ1-5
size: -
DNA: TGTGCCAGCAATTCTGGACGGTACAATCAGCCCCAGCATTTT
CDR3: CASNSGRYNQPQHF

D: -
V: TRBV24-1
J: TRBJ2-3
size: -
DNA: TGTGCCACCAGTGATATCACAGATACGCAGTATTTT
CDR3: CATSDITDTQYF

D: TRBD1
V: TRBV7-3
J: TRBJ2-7
size: -
DNA: TGTGCCAGCAGCTCCCGGGACAGTCCCTACGAGCAGTACTTC
CDR3: CASSSRDSPYEQYF

D: -
V: TRBV6-5
J: TRBJ1-6
size: medium-sized
DNA: TGTGCCAGCAGTAGGGACGAGGACAGATCACCCCTCCACTTT
CDR3: CASSRDEDRSPLHF

D: TRBD1
V: TRBV7-2
J: TRBJ1-2
size: once
DNA: TGTGCCAGCAGCCCCCAGACAGGGATAACCCCTAACTATGGCTACACCTTC
CDR3: CASSPQTGITPNYGYTF

D: -
V: TRBV20-1
J: TRBJ2-1
size: -
DNA: TGCAGTGTGGCGGTGCCCAATGAGCAGTTCTTC
CDR3: CSVAVPNEQFF

D: -
V: TRBV12-3/TRBV12-4
J: TRBJ2-3
size: -
DNA: TGTGCCAGCACCGAAGGGCATACGCAGTATTTT
CDR3: CASTEGHTQYF

D: -
V: TRBV3-1/TRBV3-2
J: TRBJ2-7
size: -
DNA: TGTGCCAGCAGCCCACGAGGGACCTACGAGCAGTACTTC
CDR3: CASSPRGTYEQYF

D: -
V: TRBV4-2
J: TRBJ2-5
size: once
DNA: TGTGCCAGCAGCCCCACTAGGGGCGGAGAGACCCAGTACTTC
CDR3: CASSPTRGGETQYF

D: TRBD1
V: TRBV7-9
J: TRBJ2-2
size: few
DNA: TGTGCCAGCAGCCGCCCGGACAGGGGATACACCGGGGAGCTGTTTTTT
CDR3: CASSRPDRGYTGELFF